This T cell receptor beta chain was captured in a study of human T cells and chemical hapten exposure. Turning to the study itself: Small pooled library volume differences chiefly drove per-sample TCR yield variation. Study findings and constraints: With regard to DPC sensitization, TCRs above 1 in 1000 frequency did not change.

CDR3 length equals 15 residues. V was cut by 4 bases and J by 0 bases, with 11 bases left in between. Germline V gene sequence: CDR1 LGHDT, CDR2 YNNKEL (reference sequence). Individual cDNA molecules received unique molecular identifiers in the library. Original handling: Sampled TCR counts reached a median of 95,638 per sample, with values ranging from about 23,224 to 700,000. TCRdb re-called the RACE reads with MiXCR, one entry per CDR3 protein. For this entry, the V and J calls and clone size follow TCRdb and not the study's own pipeline. Of about 65,000 distinct CDR3 sequences listed, around 6.5% are singletons. Time point noted: healthy volunteer bleed at 6 weeks. The study extracted total RNA from unfractionated whole blood. About this clonotype: The antigen remains undetermined.

Sequencing used whole blood. V is TRBV3-1 and J is TRBJ2-3; tentatively, D is TRBD2 (6 bases). The origin of this receptor is a female donor in good health. Some clones in this sample may be carry-over from other donors' samples. CDR3 protein: CASSPSGLSTDTQYF. Here the CDR3 DNA reads TGTGCCAGCAGCCCAAGCGGGCTTAGCACAGATACGCAGTATTTT.